This TCR beta chain was obtained from a study of T cell changes during pregnancy in multiple sclerosis (dated by TCRdb to between 2019 and 2020). Concerning the study at large: Changes in the T cell repertoire over the course of pregnancy were examined in this study in women with multiple sclerosis.

This clone was counted once. What antigen it recognizes has not been identified. No clone much larger than this one lies a single base away; base qualities are absent. The CDR3 runs 14 amino acids, cysteine and phenylalanine included. The kept DNA is CDR3 alone, 42 bases in frame from the first base. The germline V gene provides CDR1 SGHTA and CDR2 FQGNSA. V is clipped by 3 bases and J by 0 bases, and the sequence between their germline boundaries is 8 bases long. Libraries were prepared through the immunoSEQ multiplex PCR assay. The source is immuneACCESS, and TCRdb retained only in-frame sequences with V and J called. Part of the clones is not carried over; for the studies checked, unresolved V genes explain less than half of this, and the remainder is unexplained. Here the sample has about 72,000 clones; 90% to 95% occur a single time. Less than 0.85% of the sample is taken by the ten largest.

This TCR came from a female donor in good health, enrolled as a control in a pregnancy study. The source material was peripheral blood, sampled in the third trimester of pregnancy. The chain is encoded by TRBV7-2 joined to TRBJ1-2, with no confident D gene call. For the CDR3, the sequence is CASSLRITNYGYTF. The DNA sequence follows: TGTGCCAGCAGCTTGAGGATTACTAACTATGGCTACACCTTC.